This T cell receptor (beta chain) stems from a study of T cells after yellow fever vaccination. Study conclusions and caveats: Subsequent to the booster, the majority of primary-vaccination clones reappeared (about 97% CD4, around 85% CD8).

With 4 bases clipped from V and 6 bases from J, the junction kept 9 bases outside the gene matches. Germline loops: CDR1 SGHRS, CDR2 YFSETQ. The CDR3 loop spans 14 amino acids. The TCR cDNA carried a universal primer site and UMIs from 5'RACE template switching. TCRdb independently ran MiXCR on the 5' RACE reads; one entry per CDR3 protein. Among 300,000 to 450,000 distinct CDR3 sequences listed, about 8.3% were seen once. In the case of this clonotype: Its antigen remains unidentified.

This receptor was taken from a man younger than 35 who received the YFV17D yellow fever vaccine. The specimen comprised PBMCs, sampled about 41 days after the first yellow fever vaccination. The chain couples TRBV5-1 to TRBJ1-1; TRBD1 matches 7 bases. The CDR3 DNA is TGCGCCAGCAGCAGGGGACAGTCTGTCGCTGAAGCTTTCTTT. Encoded protein: CASSRGQSVAEAFF.